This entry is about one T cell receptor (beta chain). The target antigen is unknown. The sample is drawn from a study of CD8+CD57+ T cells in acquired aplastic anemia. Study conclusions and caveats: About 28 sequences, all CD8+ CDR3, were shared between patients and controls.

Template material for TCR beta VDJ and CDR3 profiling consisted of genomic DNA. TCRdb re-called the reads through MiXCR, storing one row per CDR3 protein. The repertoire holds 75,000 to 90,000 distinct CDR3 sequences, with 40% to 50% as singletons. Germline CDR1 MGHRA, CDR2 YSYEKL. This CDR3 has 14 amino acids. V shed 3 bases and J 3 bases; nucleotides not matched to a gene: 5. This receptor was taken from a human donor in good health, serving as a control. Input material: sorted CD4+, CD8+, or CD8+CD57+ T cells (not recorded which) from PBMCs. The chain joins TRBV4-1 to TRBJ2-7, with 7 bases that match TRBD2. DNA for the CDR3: TGCGCCAGCAGCCAGGGCGGGAGTCTCTACGAGCAGTACTTC. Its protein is CASSQGGSLYEQYF.